The TCR beta chain described here comes from a study of shared clonotypes between healthy human individuals (TCRdb year 2020). Regarding the study in general: A couple of women and a few men aged 18 to 49 years were included in the cohort. To estimate repertoire size and how much clonotype sharing occurs between individuals, the study deeply sequenced the blood TCR repertoires of roughly 5 healthy adults. Different laboratories and diverse techniques were used to prepare libraries and sequence TCR repertoires, to increase sequencing depth and limit assay-specific biases. Each donor's leukapheresis produced roughly between roughly 0.85 and 9.5 billion PBMCs.

Study-wide findings and limitations: Based on pairwise subsampling, the degree of clonotype sharing among donors was expected to be affected by sequencing depth. Because the study included only a small number of donors, the genetic and exposure-history diversity represented was limited. Sampling was limited to blood, and TCR repertoires in tissue likely differ from TCR repertoires in blood.

TCR CDR3 regions were amplified from genomic DNA by multiplex PCR using the deep immunoSEQ assay. Genomic DNA extracted from each cell subset was distributed evenly over all wells of several immunoSEQ 96-well plates, and each plate served as one replicate. For unsorted PBMC, approximately 290 ng genomic DNA, equal to 25,000 to 35,000 T cell genomes, was loaded into each replicate PCR. Genomic DNA from unsorted PBMC was sequenced over ten immunoSEQ deep assay plates. Purified libraries were measured with a Qubit 3.0 fluorometer, size-checked on a Bioanalyzer 2100, and measured again with the KAPA Library Quantification kit. A separate single-read 150-cycle Illumina NextSeq 550 flow cell was used to sequence each immunoSEQ 96-well plate. In the original analysis: Because only junctional sequences without quality scores were contained in the immunoSEQ output, filtering matching that applied to full-length reads could not be performed. To assign V/J genes and CDR3, sequences were annotated against IMGT germline references using PyIR, a Python wrapper for IgBLAST v1.9. Reads with weak V/J assignments (E-value above 1e-6), missing CDR3, stop codons, out-of-frame junctions, or ambiguous translated residues were removed. V3J clonotypes were defined as sequences sharing the same inferred V gene, J gene, and CDR3 amino acid sequence. Percentage overlap between repertoires was computed as shared unique clonotypes divided by the size of the smaller repertoire. Three approaches were used to assess repertoire richness: RTK rarefaction, the Chao1 estimator, and Recon v2.1 estimates of unobserved clonotypes. TCRdb carries this immuneACCESS record with in-frame sequences only. Its versions omit some clonotypes, under half of them owing to an unresolved V gene in the studies checked, with the rest unexplained. The D gene and trimming were derived from the DNA, and the V and J assignments and clone size from that table. The table for this sample lists under 600,000 clones; roughly 79% of them were counted only once. Approximately 12% of the sample is taken by the ten largest.

Of note for this clone: What this receptor recognizes is not known. Base qualities are not recorded, but no much larger clone differs from it by a single base.

CDR1 and CDR2 are read off the germline V gene as SGHDT and YYEEEE. V loses 0 bases, J loses 1 base, and the germline ends lie 4 bases apart. There are 14 amino acids in the CDR3, from cysteine to phenylalanine inclusive. Only CDR3 DNA remains: 42 bases, in frame from the first base. Donors were healthy HIV-negative adults with no recently reported acute infections or vaccinations. All donors were Caucasian adults living in Nashville, Tennessee, USA. For unsorted samples, tens of millions of PBMCs were counted and genomic DNA was extracted with the QIAamp DNA Blood Mini kit. After blood collection by leukapheresis, PBMCs were isolated using Ficoll-Histopaque density gradient centrifugation and then cryopreserved in the vapor phase of liquid nitrogen.

Sequencing was performed on PBMCs. The rearranged segments are TRBV5-6 and TRBJ2-2, with the identity of the D gene unclear. This clonotype originated in a woman aged 40 to 50 in good health. Some clones in this sample may be carry-over from other donors' samples. The CDR3 reads CASSLARNTGELFF. In nucleotides, the sequence is TGTGCCAGCAGCTTGGCCAGGAACACCGGGGAGCTGTTTTTT.